A single sample is the source of the 30 T cell receptor beta chains below, sequenced in a study of blood T cells in healthy people across ages. The authors ran a second PCR of about 6 to 11 cycles using a sample-barcoded 5' primer and a J-beta primer mix. MiXCR, applied by TCRdb to the 5' RACE reads, yields one record per CDR3 protein. This sample has roughly 1.4 million distinct CDR3 sequences; roughly 64% occur once, and the top ten carry roughly 7%. The sample was blood. The receptor set was obtained from a man aged 18 to 29 in good health.

The chain employs TRBV4-2 and TRBJ2-5, with 9 nucleotides matching TRBD1. The V gene end was trimmed by 2 bases and the J gene end by 2 bases; junction bases not matched to a gene: 6. The germline CDR1 and CDR2 sequences are LGHNA and YNFKEQ. The CDR3 has 16 amino acids. As DNA, the CDR3 is TGTGCCAGCAGCCAACTTCGGACAGGGGCACAAGAGACCCAGTACTTC. This gives the protein CASSQLRTGAQETQYF.

There are a few counts of this clonotype. The rearrangement links TRBV3-1 to TRBJ2-5; no definite D call. The J call may be faulty, since TRBJ2-7 better matches the DNA end. This CDR3 is 11 amino acids long. Germline V CDR1 and CDR2: LGHDT, YNNKEL (reference sequence). CDR3 protein: CASSQSHEQYF. DNA of the CDR3: TGTGCCAGCAGCCAATCCCACGAGCAGTACTTC.

This clonotype was detected a few times. The chain uses TRBV15 and TRBJ2-7; D uncertain. The V end was cut by 0 bases, the J end by 3 bases, with 12 bases between. The CDR3 loop spans 15 amino acids. Germline V gene sequence: CDR1 LNHNV, CDR2 YYDKDF (reference sequence). The CDR3 nucleotides are TGTGCCACCAGCAGAGATTCGGTTATAAGCTACGAGCAGTACTTC. This encodes CATSRDSVISYEQYF.

The rearrangement joins TRBV10-3 to TRBJ2-7, with D perhaps TRBD1 (6 bases). V was shortened by 6 bases and J by 2 bases, with 8 bases between the two germline ends. This CDR3 is built from 12 residues. The V gene's germline CDR1 is ENHRY and CDR2 SYGVKD. The CDR3: CAISRDTYEQYF. Here the CDR3 DNA reads TGTGCCATCAGCCGGGACACCTACGAGCAGTACTTC.

The chain carries TRBV3-1 and TRBJ2-3; D not certain. V shed 0 bases and J shed 0 bases, with 13 bases lying between them. Germline loops: CDR1 LGHDT, CDR2 YNNKEL (reference sequence). The CDR3 has 17 amino acids. The CDR3 nucleotides read TGTGCCAGCAGCCAAGATATACTATATGCTAGCACAGATACGCAGTATTTT. Encoded protein: CASSQDILYASTDTQYF.

This rearrangement joins TRBV7-9 to TRBJ2-1; TRBD2 is a possible D gene (5 bases). The germline V gene encodes CDR1 SEHNR and CDR2 FQNEAQ (reference sequence). CDR3 length: 13 amino acids. V lost 4 bases and J 9 bases, leaving 13 bases between the germline ends. CDR3 in DNA: TGTGCCAGCAGCTCCCCGAGCGAGGGTGAGCAGTTCTTC. Protein sequence: CASSSPSEGEQFF.

Notes on this clonotype: The junction and the germline gene differ at one end; a read error may be behind it. J is TRBJ1-2 and V is TRBV20-1, with D possibly matching TRBD1 (5 bases). This CDR3 has 16 residues. Germline CDR1 is DFQATT and CDR2 is SNEGSKA (reference sequence). Here the CDR3 reads CSALQARGGVGSGCTF. Here the CDR3 DNA reads TGCAGTGCTCTCCAGGCACGGGGGGGGGTCGGAAGTGGCTGCACCTTC.

The V call is TRBV20-1, the J call TRBJ2-1; D perhaps matches TRBD2 (5 bases). Deletions cut 7 bases from V and 2 bases from J, with 12 bases between. From germline, CDR1 is DFQATT and CDR2 SNEGSKA (reference sequence). The CDR3 sequence is 13 residues long. CDR3 protein: CSGIGVAYNEQFF. CDR3 in DNA: TGCAGTGGAATCGGGGTTGCCTACAATGAGCAGTTCTTC.

The chain is built from TRBV29-1 and TRBJ1-2, with 11 nucleotides matching TRBD1. V lost 3 bases, J lost 7 bases, and 7 bases stayed unmatched. CDR3 size: 14 residues. Germline-derived CDR1 and CDR2 are SQVTM and ANQGSEA. Written as DNA, the CDR3 is TGCAGCGTTGAGCAGGACAGGGGGCAAGCTGGCTACACCTTC. Protein product: CSVEQDRGQAGYTF. Looking up the rest from reference TRBV29-1 and TRBJ1-2 gives the full variable domain: SAVISQKPSRDICQRGTSLTIQCQVDSQVTMMFWYRQQPGQSLTLIATANQGSEATYESGFVIDKFPISRPNLTFSTLTVSNMSPEDSSIYLCSVEQDRGQAGYTFGSGTRLTVV.

This clonotype was detected a few times. The chain joins TRBV3-1 to TRBJ2-1; weak D call: TRBD2 (6 bases). Germline assignment: CDR1 LGHDT and CDR2 YNNKEL (reference sequence). This CDR3 region has 16 residues. The V end lost 0 bases, the J end lost 4 bases, and 13 bases lay between the germline ends. As DNA, the CDR3 is TGTGCCAGCAGCCAAGATAGGGCTAGCGTATACAATGAGCAGTTCTTC. This gives the protein CASSQDRASVYNEQFF.

The rearrangement links TRBV5-5 to TRBJ2-2, with 9 bases lining up with TRBD1. J was trimmed by 4 bases and V by 1 base; bases with no gene match: 8. The CDR3 contains 17 residues. Per germline, CDR1 SGHKS and CDR2 YYEKEE (reference sequence). Written as DNA, the CDR3 is TGTGCCAGCAGCTTGCTTACGGGACAGGGTATCACCGGGGAGCTGTTTTTT. Its protein is CASSLLTGQGITGELFF.

This chain joins TRBV7-9 and TRBJ1-4, with D perhaps matching TRBD1 (6 bases). Looked up from germline, CDR1 is SEHNR and CDR2 is FQNEAQ (reference sequence). The CDR3 consists of 16 residues. V shed 5 bases and J shed 7 bases, with 20 bases lying between them. The CDR3 DNA follows: TGTGCCAGCAGCCCATACCTGATCGGGGGCGTTGAAAAACTGTTTTTT. This encodes CASSPYLIGGVEKLFF.

The rearrangement joins TRBV20-1 to TRBJ2-3, with 7 bases matching TRBD2. The V gene end was trimmed by 8 bases and the J gene end by 2 bases; junction bases not matched to a gene: 7. In germline, CDR1 is DFQATT, CDR2 SNEGSKA (reference sequence). The CDR3 has 13 amino acids. CDR3 sequence (DNA): TGCAGTACTAACCTAGCGGTCACAGATACGCAGTATTTT. Translated, it gives CSTNLAVTDTQYF.

The V gene is TRBV6-1, the J gene TRBJ2-2; D is undetermined. The CDR3 covers 13 residues. Trimming removed 8 bases from V and 4 bases from J, with 11 bases in between. Germline CDR1 is MNHNS and CDR2 is SASEGT. CDR3 protein: CASVAGLTGELFF. The CDR3 DNA reads as TGTGCCAGCGTGGCAGGTCTCACCGGGGAGCTGTTTTTT.

In the case of this clonotype: The junction and the germline gene differ at one end; a read error may be behind it. V usage is TRBV20-1 and J usage is TRBJ2-3; a weak D match, TRBD2 (5 bases). Looked up from germline, CDR1 is DFQATT and CDR2 is SNEGSKA (reference sequence). This CDR3 has 12 amino acids. The CDR3 DNA reads as TGCCGTGCTACGGAGGACACAGATACGCAGTATTTT. Amino acids: CRATEDTDTQYF.

This chain connects TRBV6-6 to TRBJ2-3, with 10 bases identical to TRBD2. Per germline, CDR1 MNHNY and CDR2 SVGAGI (reference sequence). CDR3 length equals 15 residues. V dropped 5 bases and J dropped 4; count of bases not matched to a gene: 6. This chain's CDR3 is CASSRLAGIPDTQYF. The DNA for the CDR3 is TGTGCCAGCAGTCGACTAGCGGGTATCCCAGATACGCAGTATTTT.

This clonotype was observed once. This sequence joins TRBV6-5 and TRBJ2-7; tentative D call: TRBD2 (6 bases). The assigned J gene may be wrong: the sequence end matches TRBJ2-5 better. The CDR3 is made up of 15 amino acids. Per the germline V gene, CDR1 is MNHEY and CDR2 is SVGAGI. This CDR3 is CASTLSPGEQETQYF. As DNA, the CDR3 is TGTGCCAGCACCTTATCGCCGGGAGAACAAGAGACCCAGTACTTC.

There are a few counts of this clonotype. CDR3: CASSLSSGFNQPQHF. As DNA, the CDR3 is TGTGCCAGCAGCTTATCATCAGGTTTCAATCAGCCCCAGCATTTT. The J gene is TRBJ1-5, the V gene TRBV7-9; D call uncertain. V shed 2 bases and J shed 3 bases, with 11 bases lying between them. In germline, CDR1 is SEHNR, CDR2 FQNEAQ (reference sequence). The CDR3 extends over 15 amino acids.

Remarks on this clonotype: At one end the junction does not follow the germline gene, possibly because of a read error. The chain links TRBV6-1 to TRBJ1-1; maybe TRBD1 (5 bases). Germline loops: CDR1 MNHNS, CDR2 SASEGT. The CDR3 has 14 amino acids. The chain's CDR3 is CASSDLRGVTEVFF. The CDR3 nucleotides are TGTGCCAGCAGTGATCTTCGGGGGGTTACTGAAGTTTTCTTT.

This clonotype was recorded once. A junction boundary mismatches the germline segment, possibly from a read error. The genes are TRBV3-1 and TRBJ2-7; no firm D call. The germline V gene has CDR1 LGHDT and CDR2 YNNKEL (reference sequence). The CDR3 extends over 17 amino acids. The CDR3 spells CASSQVGLAVSSYVQYF. CDR3 sequence (DNA): TGCGCCAGCAGCCAAGTGGGTCTGGCGGTAAGCTCCTACGTGCAGTACTTC.

The rearrangement joins TRBV7-9 to TRBJ2-7, with a tentative D call TRBD2 (5 bases). The DNA end is a closer match to TRBJ2-5, so the J assignment may be wrong. The CDR3 covers 14 residues. In germline, CDR1 is SEHNR, CDR2 FQNEAQ (reference sequence). The CDR3 sequence is CASSPLTSPETQYF. The CDR3 DNA reads TGTGCCAGCAGCCCTCTCACTAGTCCGGAGACCCAGTACTTC.

The rearrangement joins TRBV2 to TRBJ2-5; D perhaps matches TRBD2 (5 bases). This CDR3 contains 16 residues. V lost 1 base and J lost 7, with 19 bases in between. Germline values: CDR1 SNHLY, CDR2 FYNNEI. The CDR3 sequence is CASSEEEEEADATQYF. The CDR3 region has the DNA TGTGCCAGCAGTGAAGAGGAGGAAGAGGCGGACGCGACCCAGTACTTC.

The rearrangement joins TRBV12-3 or TRBV12-4 to TRBJ2-1; 9 bases agree with TRBD1. Trimming cost V 1 base and J 6 bases; bases outside gene matches: 10. The CDR3 sequence is 17 residues long. The chain's CDR3 is CASSLEARDRAINEQFF. CDR3 in DNA: TGTGCCAGCAGTTTAGAAGCCCGGGACAGGGCAATCAATGAGCAGTTCTTC.

The chain recombines TRBV27 with TRBJ1-5; 12 bases are shared with TRBD1. This CDR3 is built from 19 residues. Per germline, CDR1 MNHEY and CDR2 SMNVEV (reference sequence). The junction had 14 bases not matched to a gene; V was cut back by 6 bases and J by 2 bases. CDR3 in DNA: TGTGCCAGCAGCAAGCTCGGGACAGGGGGCGAGTCGGGCAATCAGCCCCAGCATTTT. This translates into CASSKLGTGGESGNQPQHF.

This clonotype was picked up a small number of times. The chain recombines TRBV6-5 with TRBJ2-1; 9 nucleotides line up with TRBD2. The V gene's germline CDR1 is MNHEY and CDR2 SVGAGI. The CDR3 sequence is 17 residues long. After removal of 0 bases from V and 4 bases from J, the junction contained 7 bases not matched to a gene. The DNA for the CDR3 is TGTGCCAGCAGTTACTCTGCCAGCGGGGGGTCTTACAATGAGCAGTTCTTC. Protein: CASSYSASGGSYNEQFF.

The chain carries TRBV4-1 and TRBJ2-5; D possibly matches TRBD1 or TRBD2 (6 bases each). The DNA end lines up better with TRBJ2-7; the J call may be wrong. Germline V gene data show CDR1 as MGHRA and CDR2 as YSYEKL. CDR3 length: 15 amino acids. The CDR3 is CASSQVLGRGGEQYF. The CDR3 DNA reads as TGCGCCAGCAGCCAAGTTCTCGGCAGGGGAGGCGAGCAGTACTTC.

There are a few counts of this clonotype. This chain connects TRBV29-1 to TRBJ2-7, with 14 bases aligning to TRBD2. V gave up 5 bases and J gave up 7 bases; unmatched junction bases: 7. Looked up from germline, CDR1 is SQVTM and CDR2 is ANQGSEA. This CDR3 spans 14 amino acids. In nucleotides, the CDR3 is TGCAGCGTTCGGCCGGGACTAGCGGGGGAAGAGCAGTACTTC. It yields the protein CSVRPGLAGEEQYF.

This clonotype turned up a few times. The chain couples TRBV5-1 to TRBJ2-7, with D perhaps TRBD1 (6 bases). V gave up 0 bases and J gave up 7 bases, with 20 bases separating them. The CDR3 has 16 residues. The V gene's germline CDR1 is SGHRS and CDR2 YFSETQ. The CDR3 region is CASSLEQGPSWGEQYF. For the CDR3, the DNA is TGCGCCAGCAGCTTGGAACAGGGCCCGTCATGGGGTGAGCAGTACTTC.

This rearrangement joins TRBV20-1 to TRBJ2-1; 8 bases are a match to TRBD2. The J segment lost 0 bases and the V segment lost 3 bases, leaving 1 base of the junction unmatched. This CDR3 contains 14 residues. Germline CDR1 and CDR2: DFQATT and SNEGSKA (reference sequence). The CDR3 sequence is CSASSGSSYNEQFF. CDR3 DNA sequence: TGCAGTGCTAGCAGCGGGAGCTCCTACAATGAGCAGTTCTTC.

The chain uses TRBV3-1 and TRBJ1-6, with D perhaps TRBD1 (5 bases). The CDR3 extends over 16 amino acids. Looked up from germline, CDR1 is LGHDT and CDR2 is YNNKEL (reference sequence). Deletions cut 2 bases from V and 7 bases from J, with 15 bases between. CDR3 sequence: CASSQTPGTENSPLHF. The CDR3 region has the DNA TGTGCCAGCAGCCAAACTCCCGGGACGGAGAATTCACCCCTCCACTTT. Combining the CDR3 with reference TRBV3-1 and TRBJ1-6 gives the whole variable domain DTAVSQTPKYLVTQMGNDKSIKCEQNLGHDTMYWYKQDSKKFLKIMFSYNNKELIINETVPNRFSPKSPDKAHLNLHINSLELGDSAVYFCASSQTPGTENSPLHFGNGTRLTVT.